This is a list of T cell receptor beta chains from one sample in a study of blood T cells in healthy people across ages. TCRdb reprocessed the 5' RACE reads with MiXCR, giving one entry per CDR3 protein. The table includes over 1,500,000 distinct CDR3 sequences, around 42% detected once. Material: blood. The receptors derive from a human donor in good health. Both conserved end residues are part of each CDR3. The D gene is left open where the match is weak. Clone sizes are given selectively: once, few, many, or a class where the clone is expanded.

D gene: -; clone size: -; V gene: TRBV13; J gene: TRBJ1-6; CDR3 DNA: TGTGCCAGCAGTCCATTCGGGGGACCTAATTCACCCCTCCACTTT; CDR3 protein: CASSPFGGPNSPLHF
D gene: -; clone size: -; V gene: TRBV6-2/TRBV6-3; J gene: TRBJ2-7; CDR3 DNA: TGTGCCAGCAGTTACTCAGTTCACGAGCAGTACTTC; CDR3 protein: CASSYSVHEQYF
D gene: -; clone size: -; V gene: TRBV9; J gene: TRBJ1-2; CDR3 DNA: TGTGCCAGCAGCGTAGCGGGGGGCTCTCTCCATGGCTACACCTTC; CDR3 protein: CASSVAGGSLHGYTF
D gene: -; clone size: few; V gene: TRBV28; J gene: TRBJ1-2; CDR3 DNA: TGTGCCAGCAGTCCGAGGGGGAGGGCCTCCTATGGCTACACCTTC; CDR3 protein: CASSPRGRASYGYTF
D gene: -; clone size: -; V gene: TRBV9; J gene: TRBJ2-4; CDR3 DNA: TGTGCCAGCAGCACTGTTACCCAGTCGGAGCAGTACTTC; CDR3 protein: CASSTVTQSEQYF
D gene: -; clone size: -; V gene: TRBV11-1; J gene: TRBJ1-5; CDR3 DNA: TGTGCCAGCAGCTTCGGGATCAATCAGCCCCGGCATTTT; CDR3 protein: CASSFGINQPRHF
D gene: -; clone size: few; V gene: TRBV7-9; J gene: TRBJ2-3; CDR3 DNA: TGTGCCAGCAGCCCAGAGACGGGGGCAGATACGCAGTATTTT; CDR3 protein: CASSPETGADTQYF
D gene: -; clone size: -; V gene: TRBV12-5; J gene: TRBJ2-7; CDR3 DNA: TGTGCTAGTGGTTTGACTCAGACAGAAAACGAGCAGTACTTC; CDR3 protein: CASGLTQTENEQYF
D gene: -; clone size: few; V gene: TRBV6-6; J gene: TRBJ1-2; CDR3 DNA: TGTGCCAGCAGTTACGCTAACTATGGCTACACCTTC; CDR3 protein: CASSYANYGYTF
D gene: -; clone size: -; V gene: TRBV7-8; J gene: TRBJ1-1; CDR3 DNA: TGTGCCAACAGCTTAAGGAGGGTGAACACTGAAGCTTTCTTT; CDR3 protein: CANSLRRVNTEAFF
D gene: -; clone size: few; V gene: TRBV7-2; J gene: TRBJ1-2; CDR3 DNA: TGTGCCAGCAGCCAAACCTATCCACAAGCCCGCCCCTATGGCTACACCTTC; CDR3 protein: CASSQTYPQARPYGYTF
D gene: TRBD2; clone size: -; V gene: TRBV5-4; J gene: TRBJ2-3; CDR3 DNA: TGTGCCAGCAGCTCGAGACTAGCGGGGGATACAGATGCGCAGTATTTT; CDR3 protein: CASSSRLAGDTDAQYF
D gene: -; clone size: few; V gene: TRBV5-5; J gene: TRBJ2-5; CDR3 DNA: TGTGCCAGCAGCTCCCGTTTGGGAGAGACCCAGTACTTC; CDR3 protein: CASSSRLGETQYF
D gene: -; clone size: -; V gene: TRBV7-3; J gene: TRBJ2-1; CDR3 DNA: TGTGCCAGCAGCTCCGGATTAACTTCCTACAATGAGCAGTTCTTC; CDR3 protein: CASSSGLTSYNEQFF
D gene: -; clone size: few; V gene: TRBV7-3; J gene: TRBJ2-3; CDR3 DNA: TGTGCCAGCAGCCAGGGCTCGAGAGGAGATACGCAGTATTTT; CDR3 protein: CASSQGSRGDTQYF
D gene: -; clone size: few; V gene: TRBV27; J gene: TRBJ2-3; CDR3 DNA: TGTGCCAGCAGTTTTTGGCAGGACCTTAGCACAGATACGCAGTATTTT; CDR3 protein: CASSFWQDLSTDTQYF
D gene: -; clone size: -; V gene: TRBV29-1; J gene: TRBJ2-7; CDR3 DNA: TGCAGCGCTTTCGACAGTTTCGAGCAGTACTTC; CDR3 protein: CSAFDSFEQYF